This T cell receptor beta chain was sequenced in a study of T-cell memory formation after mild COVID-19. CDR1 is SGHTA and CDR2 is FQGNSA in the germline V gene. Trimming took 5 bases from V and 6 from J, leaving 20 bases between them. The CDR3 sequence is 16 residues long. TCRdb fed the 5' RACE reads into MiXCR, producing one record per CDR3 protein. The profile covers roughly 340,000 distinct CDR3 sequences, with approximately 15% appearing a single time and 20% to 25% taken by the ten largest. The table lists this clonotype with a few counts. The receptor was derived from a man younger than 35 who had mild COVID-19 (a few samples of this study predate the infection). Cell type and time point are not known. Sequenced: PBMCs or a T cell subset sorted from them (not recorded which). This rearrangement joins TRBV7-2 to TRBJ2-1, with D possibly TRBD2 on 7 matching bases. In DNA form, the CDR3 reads TGTGCCAGCAGCGGAACTAGCTGGGGGGGGCCCAATGAGCAGTTCTTC. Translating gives CASSGTSWGGPNEQFF.